The 5 T cell receptor beta chains given below trace back to one sample, sequenced in a study of cytomegalovirus exposure and HLA in healthy donors. This table comes from immunoSEQ multiplex PCR, and its TCRdb copy is limited to in-frame clones, with some not included. The sample has under 130,000 clones, about 88% seen once. The sequencing input was PBMCs. The receptors were gathered from a woman in her late teens or twenties in good health and CMV-seropositive.

This chain joins TRBV30 and TRBJ1-2, with D perhaps TRBD1 (5 bases). Germline loops: CDR1 GTSNPN, CDR2 SVGIG (reference sequence). V shed 3 bases and J shed 8 bases, with 13 bases lying between them. The CDR3 has 12 residues. The CDR3 loop is CAWRGPWTGYTF. In DNA, the CDR3 is TGTGCCTGGAGGGGGCCTTGGACCGGCTACACCTTC.

The chain has TRBV6-4 and TRBJ2-3, with TRBD2 matching 11 bases. Germline V gene lookup returns CDR1 MRHNA and CDR2 SNTAGT. The CDR3 contains 15 residues. The trim removed 5 bases at V and 6 bases at J, leaving 7 bases unmatched. CDR3: CASSPLAGGNDTQYF. In DNA form, the CDR3 reads TGTGCCAGCAGTCCCCTAGCGGGAGGAAATGATACGCAGTATTTT.

This clone occurred a few times. The chain is built from TRBV19 and TRBJ1-5; D is undetermined. Trimming left V 8 bases short and J 3 bases short, with 8 bases between. Germline values: CDR1 LNHDA, CDR2 SQIVND (reference sequence). The CDR3 length is 12 residues. In nucleotides, the CDR3 is TGTGCCAGTCGAGCCTACAATCAGCCCCAGCATTTT. This sequence encodes CASRAYNQPQHF.

The rearrangement links TRBV5-1 to TRBJ2-5, with 14 bases matching TRBD2. V dropped 5 bases and J dropped 2; count of bases not matched to a gene: 2. Germline CDR1 reads SGHRS; CDR2 reads YFSETQ. This CDR3 has 15 amino acids. CDR3 residues: CASRTSGRGQETQYF. The CDR3 DNA follows: TGCGCCAGCAGGACTAGCGGGAGGGGACAAGAGACCCAGTACTTC.

The chain is built from TRBV19 and TRBJ2-1; 10 positions match TRBD2. Per germline, CDR1 LNHDA and CDR2 SQIVND (reference sequence). The CDR3 is 15 residues long. V dropped 10 bases and J dropped 9; count of bases not matched to a gene: 15. The CDR3 sequence is CATQGGSGRYSEQFF. The CDR3 nucleotides are TGTGCCACCCAAGGGGGTAGCGGGAGGTATAGTGAGCAGTTCTTC.